This T cell receptor beta chain appears in the sequencing data of a study of technical replicates of blood from four donors. The CDR3 runs to 15 residues. Looked up from germline, CDR1 is SEHNR and CDR2 is FQNEAQ (reference sequence). With 5 bases clipped from V and 0 bases from J, the junction kept 4 bases outside the gene matches. The assay was immunoSEQ multiplex PCR, and TCRdb's table has in-frame clones only and misses some. The repertoire holds 90,000 or so clones, with roughly 94% as singletons. The clonotype was recovered from a human donor in good health. The genes are TRBV7-9 and TRBJ2-7, with 10 bases that match TRBD2. The sample was T cells isolated from PBMCs. The chain's CDR3 is CASSPTSGTSYEQYF. DNA for the CDR3: TGTGCCAGCAGCCCTACTAGCGGGACCTCCTACGAGCAGTACTTC.